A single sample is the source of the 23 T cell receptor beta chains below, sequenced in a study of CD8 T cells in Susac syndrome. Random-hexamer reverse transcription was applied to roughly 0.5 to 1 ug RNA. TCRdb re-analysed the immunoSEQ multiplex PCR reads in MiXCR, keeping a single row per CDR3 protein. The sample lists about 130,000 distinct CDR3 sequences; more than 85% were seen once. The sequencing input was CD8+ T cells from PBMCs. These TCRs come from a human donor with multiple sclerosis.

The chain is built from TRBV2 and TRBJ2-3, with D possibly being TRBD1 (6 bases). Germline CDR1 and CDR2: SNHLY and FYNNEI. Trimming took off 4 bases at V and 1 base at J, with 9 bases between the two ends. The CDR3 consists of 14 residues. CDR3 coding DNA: TGTGCCAGCAGTGCAGGGGCGGGCACAGATACGCAGTATTTT. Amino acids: CASSAGAGTDTQYF.

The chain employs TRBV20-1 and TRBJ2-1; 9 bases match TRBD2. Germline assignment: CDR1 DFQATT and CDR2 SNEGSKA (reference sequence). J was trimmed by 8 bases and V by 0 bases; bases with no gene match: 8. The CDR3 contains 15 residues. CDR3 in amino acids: CSARDFLAGVDEQFF. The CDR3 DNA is TGCAGTGCTAGAGATTTCTTAGCGGGAGTGGATGAGCAGTTCTTC.

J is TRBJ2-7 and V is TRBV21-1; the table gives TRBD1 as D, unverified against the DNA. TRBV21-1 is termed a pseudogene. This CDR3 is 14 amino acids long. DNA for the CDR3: TGTGCCAGCAATCGACAGGGGTACATCTACGAGCAGTACGTC. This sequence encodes CASNRQGYIYEQYV.

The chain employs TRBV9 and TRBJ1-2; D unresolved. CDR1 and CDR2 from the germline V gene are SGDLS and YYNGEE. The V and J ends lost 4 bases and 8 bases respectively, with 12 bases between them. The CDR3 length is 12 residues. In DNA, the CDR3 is TGTGCCAGCAGCCGTACGGCAGACGGCTACACCTTC. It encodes CASSRTADGYTF.

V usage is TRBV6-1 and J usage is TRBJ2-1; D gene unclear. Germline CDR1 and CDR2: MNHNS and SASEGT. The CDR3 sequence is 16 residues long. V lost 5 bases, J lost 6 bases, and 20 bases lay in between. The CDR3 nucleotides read TGTGCCAGCAGTCCGGCCGGGCCCCCGACCTCCAATGAGCAGTTCTTC. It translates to CASSPAGPPTSNEQFF.

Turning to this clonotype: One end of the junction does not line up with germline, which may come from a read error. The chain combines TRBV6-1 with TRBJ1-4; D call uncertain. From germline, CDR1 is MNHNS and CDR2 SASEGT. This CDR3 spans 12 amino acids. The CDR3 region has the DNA TGTGCCAGCAGTGATAACTTTGCAGTCGCCCGCTTT. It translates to CASSDNFAVARF.

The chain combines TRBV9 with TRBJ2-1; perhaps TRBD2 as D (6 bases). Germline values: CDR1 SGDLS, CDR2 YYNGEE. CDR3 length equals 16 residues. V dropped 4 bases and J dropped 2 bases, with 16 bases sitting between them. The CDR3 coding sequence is TGTGCCAGCAGCCCAAAAGGGGAGGATACCTACAATGAGCAGTTCTTC. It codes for CASSPKGEDTYNEQFF. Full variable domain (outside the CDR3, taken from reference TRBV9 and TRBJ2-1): DSGVTQTPKHLITATGQRVTLRCSPRSGDLSVYWYQQSLDQGLQFLIQYYNGEERAKGNILERFSAQQFPDLHSELNLSSLELGDSALYFCASSPKGEDTYNEQFFGPGTRLTVL.

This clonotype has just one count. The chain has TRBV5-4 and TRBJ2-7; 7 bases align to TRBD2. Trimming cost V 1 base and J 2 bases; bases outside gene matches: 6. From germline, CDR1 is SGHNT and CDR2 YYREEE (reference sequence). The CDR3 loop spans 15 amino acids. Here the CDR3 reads CASSLRSGGAYEQYF. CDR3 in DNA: TGTGCCAGCAGCTTGAGATCGGGGGGAGCCTACGAGCAGTACTTC.

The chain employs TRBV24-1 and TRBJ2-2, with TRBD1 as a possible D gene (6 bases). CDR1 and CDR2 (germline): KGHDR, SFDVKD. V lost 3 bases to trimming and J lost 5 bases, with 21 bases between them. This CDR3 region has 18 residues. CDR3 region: CATSDGWWGRFGTGELFF. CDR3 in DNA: TGTGCCACCAGTGATGGGTGGTGGGGGCGCTTTGGGACCGGGGAGCTGTTTTTT.

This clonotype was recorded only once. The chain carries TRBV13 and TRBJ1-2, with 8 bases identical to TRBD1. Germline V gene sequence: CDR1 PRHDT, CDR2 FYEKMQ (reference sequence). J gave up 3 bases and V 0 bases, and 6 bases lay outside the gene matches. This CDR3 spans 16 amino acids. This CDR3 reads CASSLGVGQGDYGYTF. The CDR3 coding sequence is TGTGCCAGCAGCTTAGGGGTCGGACAGGGAGACTATGGCTACACCTTC.

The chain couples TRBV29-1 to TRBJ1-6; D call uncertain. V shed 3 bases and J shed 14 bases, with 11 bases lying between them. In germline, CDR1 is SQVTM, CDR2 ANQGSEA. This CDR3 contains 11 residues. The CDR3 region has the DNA TGCAGCGTTGAGTACGGAGCCGCCCTCCACTTT. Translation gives CSVEYGAALHF. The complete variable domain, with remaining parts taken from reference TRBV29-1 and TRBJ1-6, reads SAVISQKPSRDICQRGTSLTIQCQVDSQVTMMFWYRQQPGQSLTLIATANQGSEATYESGFVIDKFPISRPNLTFSTLTVSNMSPEDSSIYLCSVEYGAALHFGNGTRLTVT.

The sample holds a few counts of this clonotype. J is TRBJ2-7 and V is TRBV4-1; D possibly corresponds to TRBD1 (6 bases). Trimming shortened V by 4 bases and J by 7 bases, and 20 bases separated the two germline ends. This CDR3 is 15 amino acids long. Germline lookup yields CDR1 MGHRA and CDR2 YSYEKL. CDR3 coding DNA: TGCGCCAGCAGCCCCTATGAACAGGGTGACTATGAGCAGTACTTC. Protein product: CASSPYEQGDYEQYF.

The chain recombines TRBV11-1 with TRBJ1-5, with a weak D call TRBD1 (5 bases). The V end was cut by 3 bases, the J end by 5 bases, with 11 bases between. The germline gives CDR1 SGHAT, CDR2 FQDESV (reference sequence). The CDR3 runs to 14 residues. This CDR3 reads CASSLGQGYQPQHF. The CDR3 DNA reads TGTGCCAGCAGCTTGGGGCAGGGCTATCAGCCCCAGCATTTT. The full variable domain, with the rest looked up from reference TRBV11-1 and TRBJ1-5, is EAEVAQSPRYKITEKSQAVAFWCDPISGHATLYWYRQILGQGPELLVQFQDESVVDDSQLPKDRFSAERLKGVDSTLKIQPAELGDSAMYLCASSLGQGYQPQHFGDGTRLSIL.

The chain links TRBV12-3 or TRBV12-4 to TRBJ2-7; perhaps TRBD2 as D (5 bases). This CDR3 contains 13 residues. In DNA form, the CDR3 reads TGTGCAGCGGACTGGGCCTCCTCCTACGAGCAGTACGTC. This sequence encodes CAADWASSYEQYV.

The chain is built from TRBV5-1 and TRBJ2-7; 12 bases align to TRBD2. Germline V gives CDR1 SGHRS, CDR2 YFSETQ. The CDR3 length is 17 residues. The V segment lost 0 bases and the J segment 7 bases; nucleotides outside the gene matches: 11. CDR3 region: CASSLEPPTSGGGEQYF. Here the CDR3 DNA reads TGCGCCAGCAGCTTGGAACCTCCGACTAGCGGGGGAGGGGAGCAGTACTTC.

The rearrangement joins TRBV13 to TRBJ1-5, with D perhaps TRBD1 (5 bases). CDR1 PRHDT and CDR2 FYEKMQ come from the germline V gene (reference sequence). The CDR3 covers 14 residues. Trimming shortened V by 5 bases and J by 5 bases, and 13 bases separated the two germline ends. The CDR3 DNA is TGTGCCAGCAGCGAGGGACTCGGGCATCAGCCCCAGCATTTT. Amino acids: CASSEGLGHQPQHF. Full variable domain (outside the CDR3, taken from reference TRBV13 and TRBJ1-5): AAGVIQSPRHLIKEKRETATLKCYPIPRHDTVYWYQQGPGQDPQFLISFYEKMQSDKGSIPDRFSAQQFSDYHSELNMSSLELGDSALYFCASSEGLGHQPQHFGDGTRLSIL.

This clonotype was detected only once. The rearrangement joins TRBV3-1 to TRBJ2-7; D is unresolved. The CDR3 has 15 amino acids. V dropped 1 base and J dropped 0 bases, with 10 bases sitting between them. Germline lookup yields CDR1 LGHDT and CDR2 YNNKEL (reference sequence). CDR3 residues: CASSQVSASSYEQYF. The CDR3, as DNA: TGTGCCAGCAGCCAAGTCAGCGCGAGCTCCTACGAGCAGTACTTC.

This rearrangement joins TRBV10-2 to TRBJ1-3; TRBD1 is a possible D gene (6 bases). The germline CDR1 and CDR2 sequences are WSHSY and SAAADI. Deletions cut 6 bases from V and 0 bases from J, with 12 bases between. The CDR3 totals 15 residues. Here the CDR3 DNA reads TGCGCCAGCAGGTGGGGGGCGAACTCTGGAAACACCATATATTTT. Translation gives CASRWGANSGNTIYF.

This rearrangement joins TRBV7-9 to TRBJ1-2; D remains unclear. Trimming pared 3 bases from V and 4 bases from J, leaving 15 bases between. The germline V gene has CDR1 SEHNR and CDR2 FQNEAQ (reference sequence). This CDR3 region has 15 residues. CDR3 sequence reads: CASSLGRPFPYGYTF. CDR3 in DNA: TGTGCCAGCAGCTTGGGTAGGCCCTTCCCCTATGGCTACACCTTC.

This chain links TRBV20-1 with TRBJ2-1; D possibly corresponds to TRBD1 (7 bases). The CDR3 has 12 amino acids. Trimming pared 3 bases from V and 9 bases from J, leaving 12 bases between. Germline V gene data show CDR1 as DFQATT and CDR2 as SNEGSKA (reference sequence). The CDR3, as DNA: TGCAGTGCTAGCCAGGGGGGCGGTGAGCAGTTCTTC. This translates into CSASQGGGEQFF.

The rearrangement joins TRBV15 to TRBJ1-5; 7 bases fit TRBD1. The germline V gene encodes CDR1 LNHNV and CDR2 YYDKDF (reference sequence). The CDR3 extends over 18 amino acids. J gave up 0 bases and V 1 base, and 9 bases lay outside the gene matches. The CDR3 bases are TGTGCCACCAGCAGAGGGACGGGGAGGGGGCTTAGCAATCAGCCCCAGCATTTT. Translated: CATSRGTGRGLSNQPQHF.

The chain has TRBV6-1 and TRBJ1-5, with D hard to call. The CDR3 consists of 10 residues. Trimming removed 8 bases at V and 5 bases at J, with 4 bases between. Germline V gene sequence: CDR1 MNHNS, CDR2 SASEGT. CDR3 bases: TGTGCCAGCGGTTATCAGCCCCAGCATTTT. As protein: CASGYQPQHF.

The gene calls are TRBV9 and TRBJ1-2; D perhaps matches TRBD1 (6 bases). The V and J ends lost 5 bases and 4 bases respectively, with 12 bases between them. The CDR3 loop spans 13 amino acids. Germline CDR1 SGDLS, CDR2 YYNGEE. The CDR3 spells CASRQGSSYGYTF. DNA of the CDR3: TGTGCCAGCAGACAGGGCTCGTCCTATGGCTACACCTTC.